This T cell receptor (beta chain) comes out of a study of lung T cells in sarcoidosis with Löfgren's syndrome (dated by TCRdb to 2015 to 2018). Background on the whole study: Sarcoidosis was characterized as a granulomatous, predominantly pulmonary disease marked by accumulation of CD4+ T cells in bronchoalveolar lavage fluid. The repertoire analyses were focused on Lofgren's syndrome patients. Overall study outcomes, separate from this receptor: Compared with control subjects, Lofgren's syndrome patients reportedly showed the greatest expansion in the V gene segments TRAV12-1 and TRBV2. In alphabeta pairing analysis, TRAV12-1 preferentially paired with TRBV2, and these paired TCRs showed CDR3 homology. The study only suggested recognition of a sarcoidosis-associated antigen, and the antigen remained putative and unidentified. Sharing of TRAV12-1 and TRBV2 CDR3 motifs among multiple Lofgren's syndrome patients was reported, suggesting public CD4+ TCR repertoires.

CDR1 and CDR2 are drawn from the germline V gene (reference sequence): SEHNR, FQNEAQ. The CDR3 spans 14 residues, from the cysteine through the phenylalanine. CDR3 DNA is the only sequence kept; it has 42 bases, read in frame from the first base. Sequenced on an Illumina MiSeq. TCRdb cleaned the public reads at Q25 with fastp, built clones with MiXCR and kept in-frame beta chains. Rows with a matching CDR3 protein are joined into one entry that keeps the most common DNA and genes. The sample includes tens of thousands of distinct CDR3 sequences, with about 20% observed a single time. The ten largest make up around 2.3% of the sample. About this clonotype: Its antigen is not yet known. It may be a read error: a sequence one base away is much more abundant.

The sequence links TRBV7-9 to TRBJ1-1; no D segment can be confidently identified. This TCR derives from a human donor with sarcoidosis (Löfgren's syndrome or another form), or a control subject (not recorded which). The specimen was CD4+ T cells from PBMCs. CDR3 reads: CASSLGEKRTGAFF. The DNA sequence reads TGTGCCAGCAGCTTAGGAGAGAAGAGGACTGGAGCTTTCTTT.